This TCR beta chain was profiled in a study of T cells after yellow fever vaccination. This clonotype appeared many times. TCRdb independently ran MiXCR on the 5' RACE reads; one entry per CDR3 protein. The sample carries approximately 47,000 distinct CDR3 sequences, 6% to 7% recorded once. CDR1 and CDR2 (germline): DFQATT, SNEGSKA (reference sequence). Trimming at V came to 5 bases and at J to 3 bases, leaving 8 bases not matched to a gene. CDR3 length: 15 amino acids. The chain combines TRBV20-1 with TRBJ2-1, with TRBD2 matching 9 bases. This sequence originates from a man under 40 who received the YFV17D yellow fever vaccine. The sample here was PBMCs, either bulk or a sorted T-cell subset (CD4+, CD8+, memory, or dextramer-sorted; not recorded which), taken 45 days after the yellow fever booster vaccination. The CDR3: CSASPGTSSYNEQFF. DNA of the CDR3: TGCAGTGCTTCACCAGGGACTAGCAGCTACAATGAGCAGTTCTTC.